The rows below give T cell receptor beta chains drawn from one sample of a study of blood T cell repertoires in COVID-19. The table came from immunoSEQ multiplex PCR; TCRdb's copy has only in-frame clones and leaves some out. The sample lists roughly 180,000 clones, 81% occurring once. Sequencing input: peripheral blood. Source of these receptors: a woman aged 40 to 50 with COVID-19, enrolled during active disease. CDR3s include the opening cysteine and the closing phenylalanine or tryptophan. Each record gives: J gene, V gene, clone size, D gene, CDR3 protein, CDR3 DNA. The D gene is left open where the match is weak. For some rows the clone size is stated as once, few or many, or as a class when expanded; others skip it.

J gene: TRBJ2-3
V gene: TRBV5-5
clone size: .
D gene: .
CDR3 protein: CASSFQLDTQYF
CDR3 DNA: TGTGCCAGCAGCTTTCAATTAGATACGCAGTATTTT

J gene: TRBJ1-1
V gene: TRBV6-6
clone size: .
D gene: TRBD1
CDR3 protein: CASTRQGANTEAFF
CDR3 DNA: TGTGCCAGCACCCGGCAGGGGGCTAACACTGAAGCTTTCTTT

J gene: TRBJ2-2
V gene: TRBV12-5
clone size: few
D gene: .
CDR3 protein: CASGPSEAGELFF
CDR3 DNA: TGTGCTAGTGGTCCATCGGAGGCCGGGGAGCTGTTTTTT

J gene: TRBJ2-1
V gene: TRBV29-1
clone size: .
D gene: TRBD2
CDR3 protein: CSVEVVSGRAGSSYNEQFF
CDR3 DNA: TGCAGCGTTGAAGTCGTTAGCGGGAGGGCCGGGAGCTCCTACAATGAGCAGTTCTTC

J gene: TRBJ1-2
V gene: TRBV2
clone size: .
D gene: .
CDR3 protein: CASIKTQFLLNLNYGYTF
CDR3 DNA: TGTGCCAGCATCAAAACGCAATTTCTTCTCAACTTAAACTATGGCTACACCTTC

J gene: TRBJ2-3
V gene: TRBV9
clone size: medium-sized
D gene: .
CDR3 protein: CASSVVGGTDTQYF
CDR3 DNA: TGTGCCAGCAGCGTAGTGGGAGGCACAGATACGCAGTATTTT

J gene: TRBJ2-1
V gene: TRBV15
clone size: .
D gene: TRBD2
CDR3 protein: CATAGLAGGPTYEQFF
CDR3 DNA: TGTGCCACCGCCGGACTAGCGGGAGGACCTACGTATGAGCAGTTCTTC

J gene: TRBJ2-1
V gene: TRBV30
clone size: .
D gene: .
CDR3 protein: CAWMGLYNEQFF
CDR3 DNA: TGTGCCTGGATGGGCCTCTACAATGAGCAGTTCTTC

J gene: TRBJ1-1
V gene: TRBV19
clone size: few
D gene: .
CDR3 protein: CASSRGAGEAFF
CDR3 DNA: TGTGCCAGTAGCCGGGGGGCAGGTGAAGCTTTCTTT

J gene: TRBJ1-1
V gene: TRBV9
clone size: .
D gene: .
CDR3 protein: CASSPRLRQPNTEAFF
CDR3 DNA: TGTGCCAGCAGCCCGAGGTTGCGGCAGCCGAACACTGAAGCTTTCTTT

J gene: TRBJ2-7
V gene: TRBV4-1
clone size: .
D gene: .
CDR3 protein: CASSSRLRPSSYEQYF
CDR3 DNA: TGCGCCAGCAGCTCTCGGCTGAGGCCGAGCTCCTACGAGCAGTACTTC

J gene: TRBJ2-7
V gene: TRBV5-5
clone size: .
D gene: TRBD2
CDR3 protein: CASSRGLAGGEQYF
CDR3 DNA: TGTGCCAGCAGCAGGGGACTAGCGGGAGGCGAGCAGTACTTC

J gene: TRBJ2-1
V gene: TRBV11-2
clone size: few
D gene: TRBD2
CDR3 protein: CASTRGLAGVYNEQFF
CDR3 DNA: TGTGCCAGCACCCGTGGACTAGCGGGAGTCTACAATGAGCAGTTCTTC

J gene: TRBJ2-7
V gene: TRBV6-5
clone size: .
D gene: .
CDR3 protein: CASREVGTSTYEQYF
CDR3 DNA: TGTGCCAGCAGAGAGGTCGGGACATCAACCTACGAGCAGTACTTC

J gene: TRBJ2-7
V gene: TRBV2
clone size: .
D gene: .
CDR3 protein: CASSGTAGWYEQYF
CDR3 DNA: TGTGCCAGCAGTGGGACGGCGGGATGGTACGAGCAGTACTTC

J gene: TRBJ2-3
V gene: TRBV11-3
clone size: few
D gene: .
CDR3 protein: CASSLGRRELTDTQYF
CDR3 DNA: TGTGCCAGCAGCCTGGGACGCCGGGAGCTCACAGATACGCAGTATTTT

J gene: TRBJ1-2
V gene: TRBV7-9
clone size: .
D gene: TRBD1
CDR3 protein: CASSPRTGTGYTF
CDR3 DNA: TGTGCCAGCAGCCCCCGGACAGGCACGGGCTACACCTTC

J gene: TRBJ1-2
V gene: TRBV12-3/TRBV12-4
clone size: once
D gene: .
CDR3 protein: CASSSQGYYGYTF
CDR3 DNA: TGTGCCAGCAGTAGCCAGGGATACTATGGCTACACCTTC

J gene: TRBJ1-1
V gene: TRBV7-9
clone size: .
D gene: TRBD1
CDR3 protein: CASSLVLGTGRSNTEAFF
CDR3 DNA: TGTGCCAGCAGCTTAGTGTTGGGGACAGGTCGATCGAACACTGAAGCTTTCTTT

J gene: TRBJ2-1
V gene: TRBV19
clone size: .
D gene: TRBD2
CDR3 protein: CASSMGTSGNNEQFF
CDR3 DNA: TGTGCCAGTAGTATGGGGACTAGCGGAAACAATGAGCAGTTCTTC

J gene: TRBJ2-1
V gene: TRBV20-1
clone size: .
D gene: .
CDR3 protein: CSASILAGFNEQFF
CDR3 DNA: TGCAGTGCTAGTATTTTAGCCGGCTTTAATGAGCAGTTCTTC

J gene: TRBJ1-3
V gene: TRBV6-1
clone size: .
D gene: .
CDR3 protein: CASSESGGRTGNTIYF
CDR3 DNA: TGTGCCAGCAGTGAATCTGGGGGGAGAACTGGAAACACCATATATTTT

J gene: TRBJ1-3
V gene: TRBV3-1/TRBV3-2
clone size: .
D gene: .
CDR3 protein: CASSQQGGGGNTIYF
CDR3 DNA: TGTGCCAGCAGCCAACAGGGAGGAGGTGGAAACACCATATATTTT

J gene: TRBJ2-7
V gene: TRBV5-1
clone size: .
D gene: .
CDR3 protein: CASSLRHDTYEQYF
CDR3 DNA: TGCGCCAGCAGCTTGAGACACGATACCTACGAGCAGTACTTC

J gene: TRBJ1-2
V gene: TRBV14
clone size: .
D gene: .
CDR3 protein: CASSLLRGGFGGYTF
CDR3 DNA: TGTGCCAGCAGCCTCCTCCGGGGGGGGTTTGGTGGCTACACCTTC

J gene: TRBJ1-1
V gene: TRBV19
clone size: .
D gene: .
CDR3 protein: CASKDRENTEAFF
CDR3 DNA: TGTGCCAGTAAGGATCGGGAGAACACTGAAGCTTTCTTT

J gene: TRBJ1-6
V gene: TRBV9
clone size: .
D gene: .
CDR3 protein: CASSVEAGNSPLHF
CDR3 DNA: TGTGCCAGCAGCGTAGAGGCGGGGAATTCACCCCTCCACTTT

J gene: TRBJ1-2
V gene: TRBV10-3
clone size: .
D gene: .
CDR3 protein: CAITGDSHNYGYTF
CDR3 DNA: TGTGCCATCACGGGAGACAGTCATAACTATGGCTACACCTTC

J gene: TRBJ2-2
V gene: TRBV3-1/TRBV3-2
clone size: .
D gene: TRBD1
CDR3 protein: CASSPSGQVLQVELFF
CDR3 DNA: TGTGCCAGCAGCCCCTCCGGACAGGTCCTTCAGGTAGAGCTGTTTTTT

J gene: TRBJ2-3
V gene: TRBV2
clone size: .
D gene: .
CDR3 protein: CASSELSPTDTQYF
CDR3 DNA: TGTGCCAGCAGCGAACTATCACCCACAGATACGCAGTATTTT

J gene: TRBJ2-2
V gene: TRBV25-1
clone size: .
D gene: .
CDR3 protein: CASRGLAGELFF
CDR3 DNA: TGTGCCAGCAGAGGACTCGCCGGGGAGCTGTTTTTT

J gene: TRBJ1-2
V gene: TRBV3-1/TRBV3-2
clone size: .
D gene: .
CDR3 protein: CASSQGPFRWGGGYTF
CDR3 DNA: TGTGCCAGCAGCCAGGGACCTTTTCGGTGGGGGGGTGGCTACACCTTC

J gene: TRBJ2-7
V gene: TRBV11-1
clone size: .
D gene: .
CDR3 protein: CASSLGFSGSYEQYF
CDR3 DNA: TGTGCCAGCAGCTTAGGTTTTAGCGGCTCCTACGAGCAGTACTTC

J gene: TRBJ1-1
V gene: TRBV2
clone size: .
D gene: .
CDR3 protein: CASNRLTEAFF
CDR3 DNA: TGTGCCAGCAACAGACTAACTGAAGCTTTCTTT